These 12 T cell receptor beta chains were sequenced from one sample in a study of blood T cell repertoires in COVID-19. Generated by immunoSEQ multiplex PCR, the TCRdb table keeps only in-frame clones and is missing some. In the table there are about 410,000 clones, about 91% of which are singletons. The sequencing input was peripheral blood. The source of these receptors is a woman in her thirties or forties with COVID-19, enrolled during active disease.

The rearrangement uses TRBV9 and TRBJ2-3; TRBD1 matches 11 bases. The germline V gene has CDR1 SGDLS and CDR2 YYNGEE. The V and J ends lost 3 bases and 3 bases, in that order; junction bases with no gene match: 6. CDR3 size: 16 residues. CDR3 residues: CASSGRTGGLTDTQYF. The CDR3 nucleotides read TGTGCCAGCAGCGGACGGACAGGGGGCCTGACAGATACGCAGTATTTT.

The chain joins TRBV7-9 to TRBJ2-7, with 9 bases that match TRBD1. The CDR3 extends over 15 amino acids. Per germline, CDR1 SEHNR and CDR2 FQNEAQ (reference sequence). V shed 4 bases and J 0 bases; nucleotides not matched to a gene: 4. The CDR3 protein is CASSSGTGSSYEQYF. The CDR3 DNA reads as TGTGCCAGCAGCTCCGGGACAGGGAGCTCCTACGAGCAGTACTTC.

The CDR3 loop is CASSSKTGAMNTEAFF. The CDR3 region has the DNA TGTGCCAGCAGTTCTAAGACAGGTGCTATGAACACTGAAGCTTTCTTT. The chain recombines TRBV27 with TRBJ1-1, with D possibly matching TRBD1 (6 bases). In germline, CDR1 is MNHEY, CDR2 SMNVEV (reference sequence). The CDR3 is 16 amino acids. V was clipped by 4 bases and J by 0 bases, with 15 bases between them.

The chain combines TRBV19 with TRBJ1-3, with TRBD1 matching over 7 bases. With 9 bases clipped from V and 0 bases from J, the junction kept 8 bases outside the gene matches. From germline, CDR1 is LNHDA and CDR2 SQIVND (reference sequence). The CDR3 is 15 amino acids. The CDR3: CASKDRSNSGNTIYF. CDR3 DNA sequence: TGTGCCAGCAAGGACAGGTCCAACTCTGGAAACACCATATATTTT.

This chain joins TRBV7-9 and TRBJ2-1; 10 bases are a match to TRBD2. Trimming cost V 5 bases and J 6 bases; bases outside gene matches: 13. Germline V CDR1 and CDR2: SEHNR, FQNEAQ (reference sequence). The CDR3 consists of 17 residues. CDR3 nucleotides: TGTGCCAGCAGCCCACCGGGTGTTAGCGGGGGGCTCAATGAGCAGTTCTTC. It is translated as CASSPPGVSGGLNEQFF.

The V and J genes are TRBV7-2 and TRBJ2-7, with 14 positions matching TRBD2. With 5 bases clipped from V and 3 bases from J, the junction kept 6 bases outside the gene matches. Per the germline V gene, CDR1 is SGHTA and CDR2 is FQGNSA. This CDR3 has 16 residues. CDR3 nucleotides: TGTGCCAGCAGCCCCCGACTAGCGGGAGGGAACTACGAGCAGTACTTC. This gives the protein CASSPRLAGGNYEQYF.

The chain has TRBV10-2 and TRBJ1-1; no clear D gene. V lost 2 bases to trimming and J lost 1 base, with 8 bases between them. Germline CDR1 is WSHSY and CDR2 is SAAADI. This CDR3 spans 14 amino acids. CDR3 DNA: TGCGCCAGCAGTGAGGATCCGGGGAACACTGAAGCTTTCTTT. This translates into CASSEDPGNTEAFF.

The chain joins TRBV27 to TRBJ2-7; 12 bases line up with TRBD1. The ends lost 5 bases at V and 9 bases at J; junction bases unmatched: 14. Germline-derived CDR1 and CDR2 are MNHEY and SMNVEV (reference sequence). The CDR3 is made up of 16 amino acids. The CDR3 DNA reads TGTGCCAGCAGTCTCAAAGGTCTAGGGACAGGGGGCGTGCAGTACTTC. Translation gives CASSLKGLGTGGVQYF.

This clone was seen only once. No DNA is shown, since the ends of the CDR3 on it are uncertain; the CDR3 is the one TCRdb lists. The chain employs TRBV6-5 and TRBJ1-6. 14 amino acids form the CDR3, both terminal residues included. CDR1 and CDR2 from the germline V gene are MNHEY and SVGAGI. The CDR3: CASSSSGEGSPLHF.

The genes are TRBV19 and TRBJ2-3, with 8 nucleotides matching TRBD2. This CDR3 is built from 15 residues. Germline V gene lookup returns CDR1 LNHDA and CDR2 SQIVND (reference sequence). The V segment lost 3 bases and the J segment 3 bases; nucleotides outside the gene matches: 5. CDR3 sequence (DNA): TGTGCCAGTAGTATCAGGTCGGGGGGGACAGATACGCAGTATTTT. It specifies CASSIRSGGTDTQYF.

The rearrangement joins TRBV7-9 to TRBJ2-3; D possibly corresponds to TRBD1 (5 bases). This CDR3 is 17 amino acids long. Deletions cut 1 base from V and 6 bases from J, with 20 bases between. The germline V gene encodes CDR1 SEHNR and CDR2 FQNEAQ (reference sequence). CDR3 in DNA: TGTGCCAGCAGCTTAGAGGGGCGTACCACCGGAACTGATACGCAGTATTTT. Translation: CASSLEGRTTGTDTQYF.

The chain has TRBV6-2 or TRBV6-3 and TRBJ2-5, with TRBD2 identical over 8 bases. This CDR3 is built from 15 residues. Germline lookup yields CDR1 MNHEY and CDR2 SVGEGT. With 6 bases clipped from V and 5 bases from J, the junction kept 11 bases outside the gene matches. CDR3 nucleotide sequence: TGTGCCAGCAGCAGGGCGGGGGGACAACCGGAGACCCAGTACTTC. This codes for CASSRAGGQPETQYF.